This T cell receptor (beta chain) came from a study of shared clonotypes between healthy human individuals. Produced via immunoSEQ multiplex PCR; TCRdb's table is partial and in-frame only. Of 850,000 to 1,200,000 clones listed, around 75% are singletons. This clone was picked up a small number of times. Its target is unknown. Findings and limits, study-wide: Researchers found naive subsets generally carried larger estimated richness than memory subsets. Shared clonotypes across all four donors exceeded non-shared ones in generation probability.

Germline V CDR1 and CDR2: SGHNT, YYREEE (reference sequence). V gave up 0 bases and J gave up 6 bases, with 13 bases separating them. The CDR3 totals 16 residues. What was sequenced was memory CD4+ T cells sorted from blood. Sample subset: CD45RA-negative fraction. The origin of this receptor is a man between 18 and 29 years old in good health. V gene TRBV5-4 combines with J gene TRBJ1-6; D might be TRBD1 (6 bases). The CDR3 DNA sequence: TGTGCCAGCAGCTTGGGAGGATGGGGGCTTAATTCACCCCTCCACTTT. This encodes CASSLGGWGLNSPLHF.